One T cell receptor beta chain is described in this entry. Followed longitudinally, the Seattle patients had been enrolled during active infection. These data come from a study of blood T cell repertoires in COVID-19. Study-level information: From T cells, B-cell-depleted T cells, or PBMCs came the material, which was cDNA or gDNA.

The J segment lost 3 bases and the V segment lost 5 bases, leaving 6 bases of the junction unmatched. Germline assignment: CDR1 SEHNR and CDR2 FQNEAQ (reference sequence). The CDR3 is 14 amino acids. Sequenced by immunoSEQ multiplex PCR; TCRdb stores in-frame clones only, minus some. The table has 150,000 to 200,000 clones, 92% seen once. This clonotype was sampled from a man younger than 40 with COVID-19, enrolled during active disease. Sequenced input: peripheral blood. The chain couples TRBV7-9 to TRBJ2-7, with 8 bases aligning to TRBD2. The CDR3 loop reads CASSLFREGYEQYF. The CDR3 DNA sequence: TGTGCCAGCAGCCTATTCCGGGAGGGCTACGAGCAGTACTTC.